A single sample is the source of the 14 T cell receptor beta chains below, sequenced in a study of vaccination and CD4 T cells after COVID-19. TCRdb re-derived calls from the PCR reads in MiXCR, one entry per CDR3 protein. In the table there are about 14,000 distinct CDR3 sequences, 69% of which are singletons. The sequenced sample was CD4+ T cells from blood, obtained after SARS-CoV-2 vaccination. These receptors originate from a human donor who had recovered from COVID-19.

The chain carries TRBV20-1 and TRBJ1-1, with a weak D call TRBD1 (6 bases). Per germline, CDR1 DFQATT and CDR2 SNEGSKA (reference sequence). Between the trimmed V and J ends, which lost 5 bases and 4 bases, there was a span of 17 bases. This CDR3 spans 14 amino acids. DNA for the CDR3: TGCAGTGCTTTGAAGATACAGGGTTCCACTGAAGCTTTCTTT. Translating gives CSALKIQGSTEAFF.

This chain uses TRBV27 with TRBJ2-5; 10 bases align to TRBD2. This CDR3 region has 14 residues. The V segment lost 2 bases and the J segment 5 bases; nucleotides outside the gene matches: 2. Germline-derived CDR1 and CDR2 are MNHEY and SMNVEV (reference sequence). The CDR3 region is CASSLNSGRETQYF. CDR3 DNA sequence: TGTGCCAGCAGTTTAAATAGCGGGAGGGAGACCCAGTACTTC.

The CDR3 reads CSAFQPGTGSYEQYF. CDR3 in DNA: TGCAGTGCTTTCCAGCCCGGGACAGGCTCCTACGAGCAGTACTTC. The chain carries TRBV20-1 and TRBJ2-7; 8 positions agree with TRBD1. Germline CDR1 and CDR2: DFQATT and SNEGSKA (reference sequence). The CDR3 consists of 15 residues. V was clipped by 5 bases and J by 0 bases; unmatched bases: 9.

The chain recombines TRBV6-1 with TRBJ1-6; D is uncertain. Germline CDR1 MNHNS, CDR2 SASEGT. The CDR3 loop spans 13 amino acids. Between the trimmed V and J ends, which lost 4 bases and 9 bases, there was a span of 10 bases. The CDR3 protein is CASSAQSGSPLHF. The CDR3 DNA follows: TGTGCCAGCAGTGCACAGAGCGGTTCACCCCTCCACTTT.

This chain joins TRBV20-1 and TRBJ2-5; no definite D call. This CDR3 is built from 14 residues. V gave up 2 bases and J gave up 0 bases, with 10 bases separating them. Germline loops: CDR1 DFQATT, CDR2 SNEGSKA (reference sequence). The CDR3 nucleotides read TGCAGTGCTAGAAGCCCAAAAAACCAAGAGACCCAGTACTTC. Protein sequence: CSARSPKNQETQYF.

The chain carries TRBV2 and TRBJ1-2, with D uncertain. The CDR3 has 12 residues. Trimming stripped 2 bases from V and 4 bases from J, with 5 bases between. The germline gives CDR1 SNHLY, CDR2 FYNNEI. The DNA of the CDR3 is TGTGCCAGCAGTGAATGGGTCTATGGCTACACCTTC. It is translated as CASSEWVYGYTF. Supplemented by reference TRBV2 and TRBJ1-2, the full variable domain reads EPEVTQTPSHQVTQMGQEVILRCVPISNHLYFYWYRQILGQKVEFLVSFYNNEISEKSEIFDDQFSVERPDGSNFTLKIRSTKLEDSAMYFCASSEWVYGYTFGSGTRLTVV.

The chain recombines TRBV20-1 with TRBJ2-3; TRBD2 agrees at 9 bases. Unmatched junction bases numbered 9, after V lost 0 bases and J lost 2 bases. The CDR3 has 17 residues. In germline, CDR1 is DFQATT, CDR2 SNEGSKA (reference sequence). CDR3 nucleotides: TGCAGTGCTAGAGATCGGCTAGCGGGAACACACACAGATACGCAGTATTTT. Translated: CSARDRLAGTHTDTQYF.

The chain couples TRBV7-9 to TRBJ2-3, with TRBD2 matching 9 bases. J was trimmed by 4 bases and V by 4 bases; bases with no gene match: 9. The germline V gene encodes CDR1 SEHNR and CDR2 FQNEAQ (reference sequence). The CDR3 totals 16 residues. CDR3 residues: CASSWSLAGASDTQYF. CDR3 sequence (DNA): TGTGCCAGCAGCTGGAGTTTAGCGGGAGCCTCAGATACGCAGTATTTT.

This clonotype has just a few counts. V is TRBV24-1 and J is TRBJ2-7; D is unclear. Germline V gene data show CDR1 as KGHDR and CDR2 as SFDVKD. The germline V and J ends were trimmed by 0 bases and 4 bases, with 6 bases remaining between them. This CDR3 is built from 13 residues. CDR3 DNA: TGTGCCACCAGTGATTTGGTCGGGTACGAGCAGTACTTC. Its translation is CATSDLVGYEQYF.

The chain has TRBV6-5 and TRBJ2-7; 7 nucleotides match TRBD2. V gave up 2 bases and J gave up 1 base; unmatched junction bases: 2. Germline CDR1 and CDR2: MNHEY and SVGAGI. The CDR3 has 14 amino acids. The CDR3 sequence: CASSYAGVSYEQYF. The CDR3 DNA reads as TGTGCCAGCAGTTACGCGGGAGTGTCCTACGAGCAGTACTTC.

This clonotype was seen once. CDR3 sequence reads: CASRTRVSTDTQYF. The DNA for the CDR3 is TGTGCCAGCAGGACAAGAGTTAGCACAGATACGCAGTATTTT. This chain links TRBV6-1 with TRBJ2-3, with D unresolved. V lost 6 bases, J lost 0 bases, and 10 bases lay in between. The CDR3 has 14 residues. CDR1 is MNHNS, CDR2 SASEGT, per germline.

This chain uses TRBV10-3 with TRBJ2-5; 9 nucleotides align to TRBD2. This CDR3 spans 15 amino acids. V was clipped by 3 bases and J by 6 bases; unmatched bases: 8. Looked up from germline, CDR1 is ENHRY and CDR2 is SYGVKD. In nucleotides, the CDR3 is TGTGCCATCAGTGACGGACTAGCGTCGGGAAAGACCCAGTACTTC. This translates into CAISDGLASGKTQYF.

This sequence joins TRBV20-1 and TRBJ2-1; 9 bases are a match to TRBD2. Germline CDR1 reads DFQATT; CDR2 reads SNEGSKA (reference sequence). The CDR3 length is 17 residues. V shed 6 bases and J 2 bases; nucleotides not matched to a gene: 14. Here the CDR3 DNA reads TGCAGTGCGGAACTGGGGGGTGGCGGGAGGGCCTACAATGAGCAGTTCTTC. This sequence encodes CSAELGGGGRAYNEQFF.

V is TRBV27 and J is TRBJ1-3; no clear D gene. The CDR3 covers 17 residues. Looked up from germline, CDR1 is MNHEY and CDR2 is SMNVEV (reference sequence). Deletions cut 2 bases from V and 0 bases from J, with 14 bases between. The CDR3 DNA reads TGTGCCAGCAGTTTAGAAGAGGATCAATACTCTGGAAACACCATATATTTT. This sequence encodes CASSLEEDQYSGNTIYF.